This T cell receptor beta chain originates from a study of response to subunit inactivated influenza vaccine (dated by TCRdb to 2017 to 2018). Broadly, across the study: Deep quantitative profiling of the T cell receptor repertoire was used in the study to follow responses to a trivalent subunit inactivated influenza vaccine.

V is trimmed back by 4 bases and J by 0 bases, and the junction contains 14 bases that no gene match accounts for. The CDR3 starts with the cysteine, ends with the phenylalanine, and has 19 residues. Solely the CDR3 DNA is kept, with 57 bases framed from the first base. From a lookup of the germline V gene, CDR1 and CDR2 are LGHNA and YNFKEQ. The library was generated by RT-PCR. This sample was sequenced with an Illumina HiSeq 2500. The public reads were quality trimmed at Q25 with fastp and then assembled into clones with MiXCR by TCRdb, keeping productive beta chains. Under each unique CDR3 protein, matching rows form one entry showing the most common genes and DNA. The sample table records 500,000 to 650,000 distinct CDR3 sequences; 6.5% to 8% of these occur just once. About an eighth of the sample rests with the top ten. This clonotype showed up just a few times. The target of this receptor is not known. No much larger clonotype is one base removed from it; base qualities were not supplied.

What the authors observed across the whole study: The authors proposed that each seasonal influenza vaccination may bring in only a limited number of new T cells.

This receptor was identified in a man between 45 and 75 years old who received an inactivated influenza vaccine. Donor details come from another sample of the same person, matched by shared clones. The chain employs TRBV4-2 and TRBJ2-2; TRBD1 aligns with 7 central bases. This material consisted of PBMCs from blood, taken around 25 months after vaccination. At the DNA level, the sequence is TGTGCCAGCAGCCTATCAGAACGACAGGGCTACGCGAACACCGGGGAGCTGTTTTTT. Its translation is CASSLSERQGYANTGELFF.